These 7 T cell receptor beta chains share one sample of origin, sequenced in a study of monozygotic twins with inflammatory bowel disease (dated by TCRdb to the late 2010s). Library preparation was by 5' RACE. Sequencing relied on an Illumina HiSeq 2500. After TCRdb reprocessed the reads, each CDR3 protein sequence was kept as one row, without DNA. Per the sample table, the count is about 130,000 distinct CDR3 sequences. Of the sample, approximately 1.2% is held by the ten largest clones. The sequenced sample was blood. These receptors all come from a human donor with ulcerative colitis or Crohn's disease, or a healthy co-twin of an affected twin (not recorded which).

The chain is built from TRBV19 and TRBJ2-1; TCRdb indicates TRBD1, and absent DNA this call remains unverified. This CDR3 region has 14 residues. Germline V lookup: CDR1 LNHDA, CDR2 SQIVND (reference sequence). The CDR3 spells CASRGVGVVNEQFF.

The chain recombines TRBV28 with TRBJ2-2; TCRdb's D call of TRBD1 is untestable without DNA. The CDR3 has 16 residues. From germline, CDR1 is MDHEN and CDR2 SYDVKM. The CDR3 sequence: CASSYLGGTNTGELFF.

This chain connects TRBV10-2 to TRBJ2-1; with no DNA, the TCRdb D assignment of TRBD1 cannot be verified. CDR1 and CDR2 (germline): WSHSY, SAAADI. CDR3 length equals 18 residues. The CDR3 here is CASSESRGFLPSYNEQFF.

J is TRBJ2-3 and V is TRBV24-1; the TCRdb call, TRBD2, lacks DNA for checking. Looked up from germline, CDR1 is KGHDR and CDR2 is SFDVKD. The CDR3 has 16 residues. CDR3 protein: CATSDLGPGGTDTQYF.

The rearrangement uses TRBV7-9 and TRBJ1-4; TCRdb lists TRBD1, though no DNA is available to test this call. CDR3 length: 14 residues. Germline assignment: CDR1 SEHNR and CDR2 FQNEAQ (reference sequence). CDR3 amino acids: CASSRDSLNEKLFF.

The chain carries TRBV5-1 and TRBJ1-6; with no DNA, the TCRdb D assignment of TRBD1 cannot be verified. The CDR3 is 17 residues long. Germline CDR1 reads SGHRS; CDR2 reads YFSETQ. CDR3 sequence: CASSSGQGAIYNSPLHF.

The chain couples TRBV15 to TRBJ2-1; the D call of TRBD2 rests on TCRdb alone, since no DNA is present to check it. This CDR3 region has 18 residues. The germline V gene encodes CDR1 LNHNV and CDR2 YYDKDF (reference sequence). CDR3 region: CATSSPELAGEIYNEQFF. Supplemented by reference TRBV15 and TRBJ2-1, the full variable domain reads DAMVIQNPRYQVTQFGKPVTLSCSQTLNHNVMYWYQQKSSQAPKLLFHYYDKDFNNEADTPDNFQSRRPNTSFCFLDIRSPGLGDTAMYLCATSSPELAGEIYNEQFFGPGTRLTVL.